The 3 T cell receptor beta chains presented below share a single source sample, sequenced in a study of CD4 T cells in relation to SARS-CoV-2 and coronaviruses. Their antigens are not known. The assay was immunoSEQ multiplex PCR, and TCRdb's table has in-frame clones only and misses some. The sample lists 25,000 or so clones; over 60% were seen once. Unexposed donor CD4+ T cells date from about 2011-2018, before the COVID-19 pandemic. After about ten days of culture, CD4+ T cells were isolated. Sequences were obtained from CD4+ T cells from PBMCs, cultured in vitro. The receptors derive from a human donor in good health.

The chain carries TRBV7-9 and TRBJ2-3, with D possibly TRBD2 on 6 matching bases. Trimming left V 3 bases short and J 13 bases short, with 17 bases between. The CDR3 is made up of 13 amino acids. Germline values: CDR1 SEHNR, CDR2 FQNEAQ (reference sequence). The CDR3: CASSLDDGLWEYF. The CDR3 DNA reads TGTGCCAGCAGCTTGGACGACGGACTATGGGAGTATTTT.

V usage is TRBV19 and J usage is TRBJ1-1, with 8 bases aligning to TRBD1. This CDR3 is 14 amino acids long. Germline CDR1 reads LNHDA; CDR2 reads SQIVND (reference sequence). With 3 bases clipped from V and 6 bases from J, the junction kept 6 bases outside the gene matches. The CDR3 bases are TGTGCCAGTAGTATCGCCCCACAGGGGGCTGAAGCTTTCTTT. It codes for CASSIAPQGAEAFF.

The V gene is TRBV12-3 or TRBV12-4, the J gene TRBJ2-5, with D uncertain. The CDR3 spans 13 residues. The V end lost 2 bases, the J end lost 5 bases, and 9 bases lay between the germline ends. CDR3 coding DNA: TGTGCCAGCAGTTTATTCGTTCAGGAGACCCAGTACTTC. Translated: CASSLFVQETQYF.